This T cell receptor beta chain emerged from a study of blood T cell repertoires in COVID-19. On the study more broadly: COVID-19 samples, acute and convalescent, were from the United States, Italy and Spain. Nucleic acid was either cDNA or gDNA, and it came from T cells, B-cell-depleted T cells, or PBMCs.

As processed by the authors: The assay estimated nucleated cells by amplifying reference gene primers. TCRdb keeps only in-frame clones here, not all; method: immunoSEQ multiplex PCR. From that table come the V and J calls and clone size; the DNA was used to work out D and trimming. The sample comprises approximately 250,000 clones, 84% of which are singletons, and 4% rests with the top ten. From germline, CDR1 is SGDLS and CDR2 YYNGEE. Trimming pared 3 bases from V and 4 bases from J, leaving 16 bases between. The CDR3 is 15 residues long. The gene calls are TRBV9 and TRBJ1-1, with TRBD1 as a possible D gene (5 bases). The sequenced material came from peripheral blood. The TCR was taken from a man between 50 and 59 years old with acute or convalescent COVID-19. DNA for the CDR3: TGTGCCAGCAGCGCCTACGCTGGGGCGCCCACTGAAGCTTTCTTT. The encoded protein is CASSAYAGAPTEAFF.